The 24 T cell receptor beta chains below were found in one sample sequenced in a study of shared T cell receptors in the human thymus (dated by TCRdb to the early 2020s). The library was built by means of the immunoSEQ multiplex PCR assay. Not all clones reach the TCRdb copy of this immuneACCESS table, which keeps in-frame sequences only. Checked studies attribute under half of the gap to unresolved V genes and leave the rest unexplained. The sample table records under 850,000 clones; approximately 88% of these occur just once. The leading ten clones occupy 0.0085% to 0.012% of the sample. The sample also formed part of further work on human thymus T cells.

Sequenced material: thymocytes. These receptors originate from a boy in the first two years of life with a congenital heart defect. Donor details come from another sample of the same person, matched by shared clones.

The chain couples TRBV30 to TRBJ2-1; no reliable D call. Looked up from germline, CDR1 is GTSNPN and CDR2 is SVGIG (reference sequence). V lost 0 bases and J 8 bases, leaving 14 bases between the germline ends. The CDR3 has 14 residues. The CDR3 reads CAWSVLKLSHEQFF. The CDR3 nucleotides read TGTGCCTGGAGTGTACTTAAGCTGTCACATGAGCAGTTCTTC. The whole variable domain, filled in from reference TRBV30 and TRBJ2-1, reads SQTIHQWPATLVQPVGSPLSLECTVEGTSNPNLYWYRQAAGRGLQLLFYSVGIGQISSEVPQNLSASRPQDRQFILSSKKLLLSDSGFYLCAWSVLKLSHEQFFGPGTRLTVL.

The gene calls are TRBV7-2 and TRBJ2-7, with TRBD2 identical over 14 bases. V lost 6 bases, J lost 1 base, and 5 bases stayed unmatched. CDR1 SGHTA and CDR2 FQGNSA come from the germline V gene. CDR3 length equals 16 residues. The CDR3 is CASRRLAGGRSYEQYF. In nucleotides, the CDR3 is TGTGCCAGCAGAAGACTAGCGGGAGGGCGTTCCTACGAGCAGTACTTC. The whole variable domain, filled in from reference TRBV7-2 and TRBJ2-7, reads GAGVSQSPSNKVTEKGKDVELRCDPISGHTALYWYRQSLGQGLEFLIYFQGNSAPDKSGLPSDRFSAERTGGSVSTLTIQRTQQEDSAVYLCASRRLAGGRSYEQYFGPGTRLTVT.

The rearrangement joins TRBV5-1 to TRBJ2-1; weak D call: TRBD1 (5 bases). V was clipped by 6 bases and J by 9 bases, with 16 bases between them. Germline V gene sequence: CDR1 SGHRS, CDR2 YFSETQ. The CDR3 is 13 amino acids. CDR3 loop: CASNPTGSGEQFF. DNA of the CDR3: TGCGCCAGCAACCCTACAGGTTCTGGTGAGCAGTTCTTC.

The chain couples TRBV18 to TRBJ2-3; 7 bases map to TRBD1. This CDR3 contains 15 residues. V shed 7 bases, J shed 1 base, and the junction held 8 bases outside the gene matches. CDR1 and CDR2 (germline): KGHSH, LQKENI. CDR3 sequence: CASFDLGTGTDTQYF. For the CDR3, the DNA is TGTGCCAGCTTTGACCTGGGGACAGGCACAGATACGCAGTATTTT.

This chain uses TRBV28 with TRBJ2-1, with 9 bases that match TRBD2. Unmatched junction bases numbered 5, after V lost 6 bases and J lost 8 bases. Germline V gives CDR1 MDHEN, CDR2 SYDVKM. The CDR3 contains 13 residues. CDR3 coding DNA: TGTGCCAGCAGGCTCGGCGGGGGGGATGAGCAGTTCTTC. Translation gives CASRLGGGDEQFF.

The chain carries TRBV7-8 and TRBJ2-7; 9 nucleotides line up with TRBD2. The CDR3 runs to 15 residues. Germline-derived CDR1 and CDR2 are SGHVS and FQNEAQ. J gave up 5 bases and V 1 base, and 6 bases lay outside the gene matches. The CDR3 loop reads CASSLVGREGNEQYF. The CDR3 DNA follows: TGTGCCAGCAGCTTAGTCGGGCGGGAGGGCAACGAGCAGTACTTC.

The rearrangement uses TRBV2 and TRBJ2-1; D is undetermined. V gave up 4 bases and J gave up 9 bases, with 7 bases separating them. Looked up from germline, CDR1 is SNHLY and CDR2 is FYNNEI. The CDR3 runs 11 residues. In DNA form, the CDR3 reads TGTGCCAGCAGTGCCGCCGGTGAGCAGTTCTTC. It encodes CASSAAGEQFF.

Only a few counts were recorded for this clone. For the CDR3, the DNA is TGTGCCAGCAGCACCGAGGGACAGAGCCCACGCGGCGAGCAGTACTTC. Translation gives CASSTEGQSPRGEQYF. The chain employs TRBV7-8 and TRBJ2-7, with 7 bases aligning to TRBD1. Losses at the gene ends were 5 bases for V and 6 bases for J; bases not matched to a gene: 16. This CDR3 has 16 residues. Germline V gene lookup returns CDR1 SGHVS and CDR2 FQNEAQ.

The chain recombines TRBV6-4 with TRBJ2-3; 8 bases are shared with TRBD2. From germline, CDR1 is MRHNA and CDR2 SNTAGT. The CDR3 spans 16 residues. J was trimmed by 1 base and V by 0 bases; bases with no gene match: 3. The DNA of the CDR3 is TGTGCCAGCAGTGACTCCCCGCGGGAGGGCACAGATACGCAGTATTTT. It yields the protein CASSDSPREGTDTQYF.

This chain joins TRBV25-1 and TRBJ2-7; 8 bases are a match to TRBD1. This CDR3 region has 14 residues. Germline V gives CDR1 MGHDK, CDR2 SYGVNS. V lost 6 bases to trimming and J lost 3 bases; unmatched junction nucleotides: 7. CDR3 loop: CASRGFDRGYEQYF. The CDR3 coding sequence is TGTGCCAGCAGGGGGTTCGACAGGGGCTACGAGCAGTACTTC.

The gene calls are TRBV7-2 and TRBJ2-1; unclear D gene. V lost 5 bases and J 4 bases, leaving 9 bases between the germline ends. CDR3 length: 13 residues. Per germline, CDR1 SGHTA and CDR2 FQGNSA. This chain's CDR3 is CASSPTNYNEQFF. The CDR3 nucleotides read TGTGCCAGCAGCCCTACTAATTACAATGAGCAGTTCTTC.

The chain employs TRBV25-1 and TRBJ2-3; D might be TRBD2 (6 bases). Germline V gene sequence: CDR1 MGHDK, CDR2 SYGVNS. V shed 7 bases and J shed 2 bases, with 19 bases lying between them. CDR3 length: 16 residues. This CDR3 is CASKREDTTLTDTQYF. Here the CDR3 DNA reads TGTGCCAGCAAAAGGGAGGACACGACACTCACAGATACGCAGTATTTT.

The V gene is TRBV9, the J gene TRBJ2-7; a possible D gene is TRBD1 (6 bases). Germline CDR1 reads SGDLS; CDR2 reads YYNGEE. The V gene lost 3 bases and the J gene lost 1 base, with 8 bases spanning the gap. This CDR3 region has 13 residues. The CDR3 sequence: CASSGDTSYEQYF. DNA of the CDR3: TGTGCCAGCAGCGGGGACACTTCCTACGAGCAGTACTTC.

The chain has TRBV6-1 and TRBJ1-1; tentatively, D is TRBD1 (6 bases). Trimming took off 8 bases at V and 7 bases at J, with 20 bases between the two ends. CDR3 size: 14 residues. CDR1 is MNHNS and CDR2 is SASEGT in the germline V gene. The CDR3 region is CASVVPWGPVEAFF. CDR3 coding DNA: TGTGCCAGCGTGGTTCCCTGGGGGCCGGTTGAAGCTTTCTTT.

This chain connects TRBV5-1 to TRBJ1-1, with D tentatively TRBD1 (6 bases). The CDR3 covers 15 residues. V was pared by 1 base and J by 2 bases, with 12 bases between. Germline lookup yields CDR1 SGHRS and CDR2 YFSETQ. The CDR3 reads CASSLMTGRNTEAFF. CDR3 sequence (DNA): TGCGCCAGCAGCTTGATGACAGGCCGAAACACTGAAGCTTTCTTT.

The CDR3 sequence is CASRTTGSGSYEQYF. The CDR3 coding sequence is TGTGCCAGCAGGACGACAGGGTCTGGTTCCTACGAGCAGTACTTC. The gene calls are TRBV7-2 and TRBJ2-5; the match to TRBD1 covers 7 bases. The DNA end lines up better with TRBJ2-7; the J call may be wrong. The CDR3 covers 15 residues. From germline, CDR1 is SGHTA and CDR2 FQGNSA.

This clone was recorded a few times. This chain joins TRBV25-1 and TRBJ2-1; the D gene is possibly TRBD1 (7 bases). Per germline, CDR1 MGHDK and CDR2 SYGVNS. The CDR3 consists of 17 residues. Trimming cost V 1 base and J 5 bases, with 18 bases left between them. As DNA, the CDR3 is TGTGCCAGCAGTGAATGGGTGCGGGACAGAGGTAACAATGAGCAGTTCTTC. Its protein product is CASSEWVRDRGNNEQFF.

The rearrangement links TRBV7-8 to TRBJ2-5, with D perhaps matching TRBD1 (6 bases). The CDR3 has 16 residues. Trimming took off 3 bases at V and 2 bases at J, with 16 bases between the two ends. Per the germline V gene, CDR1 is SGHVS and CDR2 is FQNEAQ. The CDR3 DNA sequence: TGTGCCAGCAGCTTCAAGCAGGGGAACTCTCAAGAGACCCAGTACTTC. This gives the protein CASSFKQGNSQETQYF.

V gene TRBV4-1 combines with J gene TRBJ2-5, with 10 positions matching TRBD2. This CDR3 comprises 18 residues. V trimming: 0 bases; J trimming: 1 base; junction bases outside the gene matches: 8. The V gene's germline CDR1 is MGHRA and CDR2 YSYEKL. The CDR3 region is CASSQDFGVAGGQETQYF. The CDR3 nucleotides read TGCGCCAGCAGCCAAGATTTCGGGGTAGCGGGAGGCCAAGAGACCCAGTACTTC.

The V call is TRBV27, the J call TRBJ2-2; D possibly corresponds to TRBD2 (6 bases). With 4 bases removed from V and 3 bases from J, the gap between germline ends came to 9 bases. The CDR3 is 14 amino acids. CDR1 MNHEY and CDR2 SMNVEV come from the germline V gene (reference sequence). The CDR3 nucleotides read TGTGCCAGCAGTTCGACTAGTTACACCGGGGAGCTGTTTTTT. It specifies CASSSTSYTGELFF.

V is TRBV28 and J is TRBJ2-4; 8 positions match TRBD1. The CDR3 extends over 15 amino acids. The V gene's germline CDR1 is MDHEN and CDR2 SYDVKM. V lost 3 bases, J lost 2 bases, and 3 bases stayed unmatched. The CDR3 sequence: CASSFRQGSKNIQYF. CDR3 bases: TGTGCCAGCAGTTTCAGACAGGGGTCCAAAAACATTCAGTACTTC.

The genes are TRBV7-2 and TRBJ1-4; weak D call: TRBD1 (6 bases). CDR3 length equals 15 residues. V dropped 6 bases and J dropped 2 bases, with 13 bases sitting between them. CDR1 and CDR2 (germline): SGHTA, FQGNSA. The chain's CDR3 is CASRPQGGTNEKLFF. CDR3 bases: TGTGCCAGCAGACCACAGGGTGGCACTAATGAAAAACTGTTTTTT.

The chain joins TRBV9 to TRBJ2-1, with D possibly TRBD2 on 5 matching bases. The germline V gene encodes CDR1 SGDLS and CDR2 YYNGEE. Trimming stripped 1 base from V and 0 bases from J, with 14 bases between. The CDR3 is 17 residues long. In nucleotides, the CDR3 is TGTGCCAGCAGCGTATCGGGAACCAAGAGCTCCTACAATGAGCAGTTCTTC. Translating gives CASSVSGTKSSYNEQFF. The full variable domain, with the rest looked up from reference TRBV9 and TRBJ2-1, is DSGVTQTPKHLITATGQRVTLRCSPRSGDLSVYWYQQSLDQGLQFLIQYYNGEERAKGNILERFSAQQFPDLHSELNLSSLELGDSALYFCASSVSGTKSSYNEQFFGPGTRLTVL.

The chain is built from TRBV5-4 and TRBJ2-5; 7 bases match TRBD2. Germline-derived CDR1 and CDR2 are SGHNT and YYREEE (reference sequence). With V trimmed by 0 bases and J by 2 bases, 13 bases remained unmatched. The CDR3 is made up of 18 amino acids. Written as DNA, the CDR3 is TGTGCCAGCAGCTTGGTTAGCGGGCAATTGAGGCCACAAGAGACCCAGTACTTC. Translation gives CASSLVSGQLRPQETQYF.